A single sample is the source of the 14 T cell receptor beta chains below, sequenced in a study of blood T cell repertoires in COVID-19 (dated by TCRdb to 2020 to 2021). Library method: the immunoSEQ multiplex PCR assay. In TCRdb, the immuneACCESS table is reduced to in-frame sequences with V and J assigned. These tables do not hold every clone; where another copy was compared, an unresolved V gene accounts for under half, and the others remain unexplained. The sample table records approximately 350,000 clones; around four fifths of these occur just once. 5% to 5.5% of the sample lies in the top ten. The sequencing sample was made of PBMCs or T cells enriched from blood (not recorded which). The receptors stem from a woman aged 50 to 60 who had recovered from COVID-19.

The rearrangement uses TRBV28 and TRBJ2-4; D is perhaps TRBD1 (6 bases). Germline V CDR1 and CDR2: MDHEN, SYDVKM. Trimming left V 8 bases short and J 1 base short, with 15 bases between. There are 15 residues in the CDR3. The CDR3: CASGLPQGAKNIQYF. In DNA, the CDR3 is TGTGCCAGCGGATTACCACAGGGTGCCAAAAACATTCAGTACTTC.

The chain joins TRBV5-6 to TRBJ1-2, with TRBD1 matching 9 bases. J lost 4 bases, V lost 3 bases, and 4 bases had no gene match. This CDR3 comprises 14 residues. The germline CDR1 and CDR2 sequences are SGHDT and YYEEEE. The CDR3 loop reads CASSWGQGGYGYTF. The CDR3 bases are TGTGCCAGCAGCTGGGGACAGGGCGGCTATGGCTACACCTTC. The whole variable domain, filled in from reference TRBV5-6 and TRBJ1-2, reads DAGVTQSPTHLIKTRGQQVTLRCSPKSGHDTVSWYQQALGQGPQFIFQYYEEEERQRGNFPDRFSGHQFPNYSSELNVNALLLGDSALYLCASSWGQGGYGYTFGSGTRLTVV.

This sequence joins TRBV10-3 and TRBJ1-4; no reliable D call. From germline, CDR1 is ENHRY and CDR2 SYGVKD. Trimming removed 2 bases at V and 1 base at J, with 5 bases between. This CDR3 contains 14 residues. CDR3 residues: CAISETGTNEKLFF. Written as DNA, the CDR3 is TGTGCCATCAGTGAGACGGGAACTAATGAAAAACTGTTTTTT.

This chain uses TRBV6-2 or TRBV6-3 with TRBJ2-7, with 10 nucleotides matching TRBD1. V was pared by 0 bases and J by 7 bases, with 9 bases of the junction left unmatched. The CDR3 runs to 16 residues. Germline V gives CDR1 MNHEY, CDR2 SVGEGT. The CDR3 reads CASSYSWTGGVREQYF. DNA of the CDR3: TGTGCCAGCAGTTACTCGTGGACAGGGGGTGTGAGGGAGCAGTACTTC.

The chain combines TRBV10-3 with TRBJ1-4; no clear D gene. The CDR3 consists of 14 residues. V gave up 0 bases and J gave up 5 bases, with 7 bases separating them. Germline lookup yields CDR1 ENHRY and CDR2 SYGVKD. The CDR3 coding sequence is TGTGCCATCAGTGAGTCGGTGAGAAATGAAAAACTGTTTTTT. It encodes CAISESVRNEKLFF.

V usage is TRBV28 and J usage is TRBJ1-2, with a weak D call TRBD1 (5 bases). Germline V gene sequence: CDR1 MDHEN, CDR2 SYDVKM. The CDR3 sequence is 16 residues long. Trimming stripped 5 bases from V and 3 bases from J, with 19 bases between. The CDR3 is CASSTTGGVGDYGYTF. The CDR3 nucleotides are TGTGCCAGCAGTACGACGGGGGGAGTCGGTGACTATGGCTACACCTTC.

The rearrangement links TRBV5-1 to TRBJ2-1, with 9 bases identical to TRBD1. V trimming: 2 bases; J trimming: 5 bases; junction bases outside the gene matches: 5. Germline CDR1 and CDR2: SGHRS and YFSETQ. The CDR3 has 15 residues. The CDR3 sequence: CASSLTGQGHNEQFF. In DNA form, the CDR3 reads TGCGCCAGCAGCTTAACGGGACAGGGCCACAATGAGCAGTTCTTC.

The chain employs TRBV30 and TRBJ2-2, with D maybe TRBD2 (6 bases). This CDR3 has 14 residues. The V gene's germline CDR1 is GTSNPN and CDR2 SVGIG (reference sequence). V shed 8 bases and J shed 0 bases, with 13 bases lying between them. CDR3: CARGGTSNTGELFF. The CDR3 nucleotides are TGTGCCCGAGGCGGGACCTCGAACACCGGGGAGCTGTTTTTT.

The chain recombines TRBV18 with TRBJ1-1; weak D call: TRBD1 (5 bases). Trimming pared 3 bases from V and 3 bases from J, leaving 8 bases between. CDR1 is KGHSH and CDR2 is LQKENI in the germline V gene. This CDR3 is 13 amino acids long. CDR3 loop: CASSPGADTEAFF. CDR3 coding DNA: TGTGCCAGCTCACCTGGGGCGGACACTGAAGCTTTCTTT.

The sample holds a few counts of this clone. The genes are TRBV5-5 and TRBJ2-2; 8 bases are a match to TRBD2. Germline V CDR1 and CDR2: SGHKS, YYEKEE (reference sequence). This CDR3 spans 15 amino acids. The junction had 5 bases not matched to a gene; V was cut back by 1 base and J by 6 bases. CDR3 in DNA: TGTGCCAGCAGCTTGTGGCAAGCGGGAGCCGGGGAGCTGTTTTTT. Protein: CASSLWQAGAGELFF. Together with reference TRBV5-5 and TRBJ2-2, the CDR3 gives the full variable domain: DAGVTQSPTHLIKTRGQQVTLRCSPISGHKSVSWYQQVLGQGPQFIFQYYEKEERGRGNFPDRFSARQFPNYSSELNVNALLLGDSALYLCASSLWQAGAGELFFGEGSRLTVL.

V usage is TRBV6-2 or TRBV6-3 and J usage is TRBJ1-2; weak D call: TRBD1 (5 bases). The CDR3 sequence is 13 residues long. Germline CDR1 is MNHEY and CDR2 is SVGEGT. Trimming took 4 bases from V and 13 from J, leaving 19 bases between them. CDR3 sequence (DNA): TGTGCCAGCAGTTTCTACGCCCCCGGACAAATCACCTTC. Translated: CASSFYAPGQITF.

This chain connects TRBV2 to TRBJ2-7, with unresolved D. The germline V and J ends were trimmed by 3 bases and 0 bases, with 12 bases remaining between them. The CDR3 has 15 residues. Looked up from germline, CDR1 is SNHLY and CDR2 is FYNNEI. This CDR3 is CASSEVSGSSYEQYF. The CDR3, as DNA: TGTGCCAGCAGTGAGGTTTCAGGCAGCTCCTACGAGCAGTACTTC.

This clone was observed a handful of times. The chain combines TRBV6-2 or TRBV6-3 with TRBJ2-6, with TRBD2 identical over 14 bases. Germline V gene data show CDR1 as MNHEY and CDR2 as SVGEGT. V lost 4 bases and J lost 2; bases outside the gene matches: 4. The length of the CDR3 is 18 residues. The CDR3 nucleotides are TGTGCCAGCAGTTCTCGACTAGCGGGAGGGCCTGGGGCCAACGTCCTGACTTTC. Translation: CASSSRLAGGPGANVLTF.

This clone was detected only once. The chain joins TRBV9 to TRBJ1-5; 7 nucleotides line up with TRBD1. The CDR3 has 15 residues. After removal of 0 bases from V and 2 bases from J, the junction contained 2 bases not matched to a gene. The V gene's germline CDR1 is SGDLS and CDR2 YYNGEE. The CDR3 protein is CASSVGQGGNQPQHF. CDR3 DNA sequence: TGTGCCAGCAGCGTAGGACAGGGAGGCAATCAGCCCCAGCATTTT.